This TCR beta chain stems from a study of vaccination and CD4 T cells after COVID-19. Study overall: Post-COVID draws followed diagnosis by a median roughly 100 days (range 35 to 161).

The Oncomine TCR Beta short-read assay sequenced DNA from cultured CD4+ T cells. TCRdb processed the PCR reads anew with MiXCR; each CDR3 protein has one entry. This table holds 15,000 or so distinct CDR3 sequences, approximately 52% found once. The germline CDR1 and CDR2 sequences are SNHLY and FYNNEI. The CDR3 loop spans 13 amino acids. V dropped 6 bases and J dropped 9 bases, with 17 bases sitting between them. Details on this clonotype: The antigen is undetermined.

Described treatment: roughly ten-day PBMC culture with coronavirus spike peptide pools or control peptides (ViraFEST assay). The sequence came from a human donor who had recovered from COVID-19. What was sequenced was CD4+ T cells from blood, cultured in vitro. V gene TRBV2 combines with J gene TRBJ1-1; D remains unclear. The CDR3 bases are TGTGCCAGCAGCCCTCCGGACGGTGTGAAAGCTTTCTTT. It codes for CASSPPDGVKAFF.